The 26 T cell receptor beta chains below all came from one sample that was sequenced in a study of OX40 agonist ivuxolimab in advanced cancers. Assay: immunoSEQ multiplex PCR; the TCRdb copy retains only in-frame clones and omits some. Of about 84,000 clones detected, 94% appear once; the ten largest clones hold roughly 11%. The source was CD4+ or CD8+ T cells sorted from blood, collected in a trial of the OX40 agonist ivuxolimab. The receptors were sampled from an adult with an advanced solid tumor such as melanoma, head and neck, liver or kidney cancer.

The rearrangement links TRBV5-1 to TRBJ1-3; no definite D call. V lost 7 bases to trimming and J lost 0 bases, with 14 bases between them. The CDR3 is 15 residues long. Germline CDR1 SGHRS, CDR2 YFSETQ. The CDR3 DNA is TGCGCCAGCGCCAATGGCAGGAGCTCTGGAAACACCATATATTTT. Translation gives CASANGRSSGNTIYF.

Concerning this clone itself: The junction does not match germline at one end; this may be a read error. This chain links TRBV4-1 with TRBJ2-7; tentative D call: TRBD1 (6 bases). The germline CDR1 and CDR2 sequences are MGHRA and YSYEKL. The CDR3 loop spans 16 amino acids. The CDR3 here is CASSQPAGEGVNEQYF. The CDR3 nucleotides are TGTGCCAGCAGCCAACCGGCAGGGGAAGGCGTCAACGAGCAGTACTTC.

V is TRBV30 and J is TRBJ2-5; the D gene is possibly TRBD2 (6 bases). The CDR3 length is 15 residues. Germline V gene sequence: CDR1 GTSNPN, CDR2 SVGIG (reference sequence). The V end was cut by 3 bases, the J end by 5 bases, with 19 bases between. CDR3 sequence reads: CAWSLDGGPRETQYF. CDR3 coding DNA: TGTGCCTGGAGCTTAGACGGGGGACCCCGGGAGACCCAGTACTTC.

V and J are TRBV7-2 and TRBJ2-1; 7 nucleotides align to TRBD2. Trimming at V came to 5 bases and at J to 9 bases, leaving 13 bases not matched to a gene. This CDR3 is built from 15 residues. Germline V CDR1 and CDR2: SGHTA, FQGNSA. The CDR3 nucleotides are TGTGCCAGCAGCGCCCCGGGACTACCCTTCATTGAGCAGTTCTTC. Its translation is CASSAPGLPFIEQFF.

Comment on this clone: One junction end disagrees with the germline gene, perhaps due to a read error. The rearrangement joins TRBV18 to TRBJ2-7, with 9 bases matching TRBD2. Germline CDR1 KGHSH, CDR2 LQKENI. This CDR3 has 15 amino acids. The DNA of the CDR3 is TGTGCCAGCACACCTAGCGGGACCCTCTCCTACGAGCAGTACTTC. It codes for CASTPSGTLSYEQYF.

This clone appeared a few times. The rearrangement joins TRBV7-9 to TRBJ2-7; no reliable D call. This CDR3 is 14 amino acids long. Trimming stripped 5 bases from V and 0 bases from J, with 11 bases between. Germline-derived CDR1 and CDR2 are SEHNR and FQNEAQ (reference sequence). The CDR3 nucleotides are TGTGCCAGCAGCCCGTTTTCCACCTCCTACGAGCAGTACTTC. Translating it yields CASSPFSTSYEQYF.

V and J are TRBV27 and TRBJ1-4; 8 bases fit TRBD1. The J segment lost 8 bases and the V segment lost 5 bases, leaving 13 bases of the junction unmatched. Per germline, CDR1 MNHEY and CDR2 SMNVEV (reference sequence). The CDR3 is 16 amino acids. The CDR3 reads CASSIGTGLGEEKLFF. CDR3 sequence (DNA): TGTGCCAGCAGTATCGGGACAGGCCTGGGCGAAGAAAAACTGTTTTTT.

J is TRBJ2-1 and V is TRBV4-3, with 9 positions matching TRBD2. J gave up 8 bases and V 1 base, and 12 bases lay outside the gene matches. Germline V CDR1 and CDR2: LGHNA, YSLEER. This CDR3 spans 17 amino acids. The DNA for the CDR3 is TGCGCCAGCAGCCAAGCCCCAGCGGGAGGATCAGTGGATGAGCAGTTCTTC. It specifies CASSQAPAGGSVDEQFF.

The chain recombines TRBV7-9 with TRBJ2-7; D gene uncertain. Germline V gene lookup returns CDR1 SEHNR and CDR2 FQNEAQ (reference sequence). The V end lost 3 bases, the J end lost 1 base, and 4 bases lay between the germline ends. CDR3 length: 12 amino acids. Here the CDR3 DNA reads TGTGCCAGCAGCTTTCGATCCTACGAGCAGTACTTC. Translating it yields CASSFRSYEQYF.

The CDR3 DNA reads TGCGCCAGCAGCCAAGATCCAGCGGGAGTATCTTGGAATGAGCAGTTCTTC. Residues: CASSQDPAGVSWNEQFF. V usage is TRBV4-1 and J usage is TRBJ2-1, with 8 nucleotides matching TRBD2. With V trimmed by 0 bases and J by 7 bases, 11 bases remained unmatched. CDR3 length: 17 amino acids. Looked up from germline, CDR1 is MGHRA and CDR2 is YSYEKL.

This chain connects TRBV9 to TRBJ2-5; D perhaps matches TRBD2 (6 bases). The CDR3 is 14 residues long. V lost 4 bases to trimming and J lost 10 bases, with 20 bases between them. CDR1 SGDLS and CDR2 YYNGEE come from the germline V gene. CDR3 sequence reads: CASSPPGTFGGQYF. CDR3 in DNA: TGTGCCAGCAGCCCCCCCGGGACTTTCGGGGGCCAGTACTTC.

The CDR3 DNA sequence: TGTGCCAGCAGAACCCCGGCCAGGGGTTCCACCGGGGAGCTGTTTTTT. Its translation: CASRTPARGSTGELFF. J is TRBJ2-2 and V is TRBV7-9; maybe TRBD1 (6 bases). The CDR3 length is 16 residues. Germline V gene lookup returns CDR1 SEHNR and CDR2 FQNEAQ (reference sequence). Trimming stripped 6 bases from V and 4 bases from J, with 18 bases between. The full variable domain, completed using reference TRBV7-9 and TRBJ2-2, is DTGVSQNPRHKITKRGQNVTFRCDPISEHNRLYWYRQTLGQGPEFLTYFQNEAQLEKSRLLSDRFSAERPKGSFSTLEIQRTEQGDSAMYLCASRTPARGSTGELFFGEGSRLTVL.

The chain links TRBV27 to TRBJ1-6; tentatively, D is TRBD1 (5 bases). This CDR3 has 16 residues. Trimming stripped 2 bases from V and 3 bases from J, with 11 bases between. The germline V gene encodes CDR1 MNHEY and CDR2 SMNVEV (reference sequence). CDR3 protein: CASSLGTTNYNSPLHF. The CDR3 nucleotides read TGTGCCAGCAGTTTAGGGACGACAAACTATAATTCACCCCTCCACTTT.

J is TRBJ2-2 and V is TRBV5-4; D uncertain. The CDR3 loop spans 15 amino acids. Trimming left V 4 bases short and J 6 bases short, with 16 bases between. The germline CDR1 and CDR2 sequences are SGHNT and YYREEE (reference sequence). As DNA, the CDR3 is TGTGCCAGCAGCCAATTACTACCTAGTGCCGGGGAGCTGTTTTTT. Protein sequence: CASSQLLPSAGELFF.

The chain carries TRBV4-3 and TRBJ2-5, with TRBD2 identical over 8 bases. The germline V gene has CDR1 LGHNA and CDR2 YSLEER. Trimming at V came to 1 base and at J to 5 bases, leaving 12 bases not matched to a gene. The CDR3 spans 17 residues. The CDR3 region has the DNA TGCGCCAGCAGCCAAGTATACAGGCGGGAGGAGTGGGAGACCCAGTACTTC. It yields the protein CASSQVYRREEWETQYF.

V usage is TRBV9 and J usage is TRBJ2-1; possibly TRBD2 for D (6 bases). Germline CDR1 and CDR2: SGDLS and YYNGEE. The ends were cut back, 2 bases at V and 4 bases at J, with 19 bases in the middle. CDR3 size: 17 residues. CDR3 DNA sequence: TGTGCCAGCAGCGTGCCGAAATCATCGGGAGAGTACAATGAGCAGTTCTTC. It encodes CASSVPKSSGEYNEQFF.

V and J are TRBV7-9 and TRBJ2-3; D unresolved. Germline loops: CDR1 SEHNR, CDR2 FQNEAQ (reference sequence). The CDR3 is 16 residues long. Between the trimmed V and J ends, which lost 3 bases and 2 bases, there was a span of 15 bases. This chain's CDR3 is CASSFPSLKNTDTQYF. The CDR3 bases are TGTGCCAGCAGCTTTCCTTCCCTAAAAAACACAGATACGCAGTATTTT.

This clone was seen only a few times. V gene TRBV5-4 combines with J gene TRBJ1-2, with D unresolved. Trimming took off 2 bases at V and 3 bases at J, with 8 bases between the two ends. This CDR3 is built from 13 residues. Germline CDR1 reads SGHNT; CDR2 reads YYREEE (reference sequence). The CDR3 DNA follows: TGTGCCAGCAGCTTAGGAGGAGACTATGGCTACACCTTC. Protein product: CASSLGGDYGYTF.

The chain recombines TRBV4-1 with TRBJ1-4; 9 bases line up with TRBD1. Germline-derived CDR1 and CDR2 are MGHRA and YSYEKL. The CDR3 runs 20 residues. With 1 base clipped from V and 6 bases from J, the junction kept 18 bases outside the gene matches. The CDR3 region is CASSQGSWITGGQDYEKLFF. CDR3 sequence (DNA): TGCGCCAGCAGCCAAGGCTCGTGGATCACAGGGGGCCAAGACTATGAAAAACTGTTTTTT.

The gene calls are TRBV4-3 and TRBJ2-7; D may be TRBD2 (6 bases). CDR3 length equals 13 residues. Germline V CDR1 and CDR2: LGHNA, YSLEER. Trimming cost V 4 bases and J 3 bases, with 10 bases left between them. The CDR3 loop is CASSPGLLYEQYF. As DNA, the CDR3 is TGCGCCAGCAGCCCCGGACTACTCTACGAGCAGTACTTC.

The chain recombines TRBV4-1 with TRBJ1-2; 7 bases match TRBD1. V gave up 1 base and J gave up 7 bases; unmatched junction bases: 9. Germline loops: CDR1 MGHRA, CDR2 YSYEKL. The CDR3 is 15 residues long. DNA for the CDR3: TGCGCCAGCAGCCAAGTGATAGACAGGGCCTTTGGCTACACCTTC. This encodes CASSQVIDRAFGYTF.

The chain combines TRBV7-2 with TRBJ2-1, with D maybe TRBD2 (6 bases). Germline assignment: CDR1 SGHTA and CDR2 FQGNSA. The V gene lost 3 bases and the J gene lost 6 bases, with 12 bases spanning the gap. The CDR3 has 14 amino acids. The CDR3 DNA follows: TGTGCCAGCAGCTTCGGGACTGCGATCAATGAGCAGTTCTTC. Its translation: CASSFGTAINEQFF.

The chain couples TRBV19 to TRBJ2-4; maybe TRBD2 (6 bases). The CDR3 sequence is 13 residues long. Per the germline V gene, CDR1 is LNHDA and CDR2 is SQIVND (reference sequence). Trimming shortened V by 8 bases and J by 9 bases, and 17 bases separated the two germline ends. The CDR3 nucleotides are TGTGCCAGTGAATCGGGGGAGAGGATCATTCAGTACTTC. This translates into CASESGERIIQYF.

This sequence joins TRBV19 and TRBJ2-7, with 7 bases matching TRBD1. The V gene's germline CDR1 is LNHDA and CDR2 SQIVND (reference sequence). This CDR3 comprises 14 residues. Trimming took 4 bases from V and 0 from J; bases not matched to a gene: 3. CDR3 sequence reads: CASSTNRGSYEQYF. The CDR3 bases are TGTGCCAGTAGTACCAACAGGGGCTCCTACGAGCAGTACTTC.

This clone came up a few times. The chain employs TRBV14 and TRBJ1-1; no clear D. CDR1 and CDR2 from the germline V gene are SGHDN and FVKESK. The V end lost 1 base, the J end lost 10 bases, and 10 bases lay between the germline ends. This CDR3 has 12 amino acids. The CDR3 sequence is CASSQGMEGAFF. CDR3 DNA: TGTGCCAGCAGCCAAGGGATGGAGGGAGCTTTCTTT. Using reference TRBV14 and TRBJ1-1 for the parts outside the CDR3, the full variable domain is EAGVTQFPSHSVIEKGQTVTLRCDPISGHDNLYWYRRVMGKEIKFLLHFVKESKQDESGMPNNRFLAERTGGTYSTLKVQPAELEDSGVYFCASSQGMEGAFFGQGTRLTVV.

The chain is built from TRBV30 and TRBJ2-3; a possible D gene is TRBD2 (6 bases). Germline CDR1 is GTSNPN and CDR2 is SVGIG (reference sequence). V was clipped by 2 bases and J by 0 bases, with 15 bases between them. The CDR3 is made up of 16 amino acids. The CDR3 spells CAWSFSSVLSTDTQYF. In DNA form, the CDR3 reads TGTGCCTGGAGTTTCTCTAGCGTGCTGAGCACAGATACGCAGTATTTT.